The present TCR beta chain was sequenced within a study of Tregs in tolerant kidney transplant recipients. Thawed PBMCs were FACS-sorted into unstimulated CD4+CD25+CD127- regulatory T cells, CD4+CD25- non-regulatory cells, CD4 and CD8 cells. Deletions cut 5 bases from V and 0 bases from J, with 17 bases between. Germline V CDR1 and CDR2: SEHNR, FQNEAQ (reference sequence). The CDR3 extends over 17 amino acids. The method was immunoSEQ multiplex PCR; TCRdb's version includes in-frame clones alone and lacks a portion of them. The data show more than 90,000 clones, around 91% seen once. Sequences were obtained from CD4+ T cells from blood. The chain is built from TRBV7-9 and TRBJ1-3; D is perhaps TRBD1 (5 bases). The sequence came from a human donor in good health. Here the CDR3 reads CASSPGGGPSSGNTIYF. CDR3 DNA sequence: TGTGCCAGCAGCCCCGGGGGAGGCCCAAGCTCTGGAAACACCATATATTTT.